This T cell receptor beta chain was identified during a study of T cell repertoires in cytomegalovirus infection. Germline lookup yields CDR1 MNHNS and CDR2 SASEGT. V shed 5 bases, J shed 10 bases, and the junction held 20 bases outside the gene matches. The CDR3 length is 17 residues. Notes on this clonotype: The antigen is unknown.

In TCRdb, the reads were re-called with MiXCR into one record per CDR3 protein. The profile covers hundreds of thousands of distinct CDR3 sequences, with about 42% appearing a single time and roughly two fifths taken by the ten largest. This receptor was obtained from a human donor in good health (CMV status not recorded). Some clones in this sample may be carry-over from other donors' samples. The J gene is TRBJ2-3, the V gene TRBV6-1; TRBD2 aligns across 8 bases. This sample comprised cultured PBMCs, obtained from culture after CMV antigen stimulation. The CDR3 DNA is TGTGCCAGCAGTTACACCGGTGTTGGGACTAGTAGGTCGCCGCAGTATTTT. Amino acids: CASSYTGVGTSRSPQYF.